Presented here are 18 T cell receptor beta chains from one specimen sequenced in a study of CD8+CD57+ T cells in acquired aplastic anemia. Genomic DNA templated the TCR beta VDJ and CDR3 profiling. TCRdb reprocessed the reads via MiXCR and lists one record per CDR3 protein. This sample has 150,000 to 200,000 distinct CDR3 sequences, with 55% to 75% found just once. Material for sequencing was sorted CD4+, CD8+, or CD8+CD57+ T cells (not recorded which) from PBMCs. These receptors originate from a human donor in good health.

On this clonotype: Relative to the germline gene, one junction end is altered; a read error may explain this. The chain employs TRBV7-8 and TRBJ1-2; D not certain. The CDR3 covers 12 residues. The germline V gene encodes CDR1 SGHVS and CDR2 FQNEAQ. The CDR3 DNA reads TGCGCCAGCAGCAACGCACCAAATGGCTACACCTTC. Translating it yields CASSNAPNGYTF.

This clonotype was seen a few times. V usage is TRBV5-6 and J usage is TRBJ1-3; the D is unclear. The CDR3 is 11 amino acids. CDR1 is SGHDT, CDR2 YYEEEE, per germline. V was cut by 0 bases and J by 6 bases, with 1 base left in between. In DNA, the CDR3 is TGTGCCAGCAGCTTGGAAAACACCATATATTTT. The encoded protein is CASSLENTIYF.

This sequence joins TRBV29-1 and TRBJ1-1, with D possibly being TRBD1 (6 bases). Germline-derived CDR1 and CDR2 are SQVTM and ANQGSEA. Trimming took off 5 bases at V and 7 bases at J, with 17 bases between the two ends. The CDR3 length is 13 residues. The DNA of the CDR3 is TGCAGCGTTATCCCTACAGGGTACTTTGAAGCTTTCTTT. It encodes CSVIPTGYFEAFF. The entire variable domain, with the rest obtained from reference TRBV29-1 and TRBJ1-1, is as follows: SAVISQKPSRDICQRGTSLTIQCQVDSQVTMMFWYRQQPGQSLTLIATANQGSEATYESGFVIDKFPISRPNLTFSTLTVSNMSPEDSSIYLCSVIPTGYFEAFFGQGTRLTVV.

This clonotype was seen ten or more times. This chain links TRBV15 with TRBJ1-1, with D perhaps matching TRBD1 (5 bases). This CDR3 region has 14 residues. The V and J ends lost 6 bases and 3 bases respectively, with 14 bases between them. Germline values: CDR1 LNHNV, CDR2 YYDKDF (reference sequence). The CDR3 sequence is CATSPRAADTEAFF. The DNA for the CDR3 is TGTGCCACCAGTCCCAGGGCTGCGGACACTGAAGCTTTCTTT.

This clonotype was detected many times. DNA for the CDR3: TGTGCCAGCAGTAGGACTAGCGGGGATACATACGAGCAGTACTTC. This translates into CASSRTSGDTYEQYF. The chain couples TRBV9 to TRBJ2-7; 12 bases agree with TRBD2. Germline loops: CDR1 SGDLS, CDR2 YYNGEE. The CDR3 has 15 amino acids. With 5 bases clipped from V and 4 bases from J, the junction kept 7 bases outside the gene matches.

The chain has TRBV7-9 and TRBJ1-4; the D gene is possibly TRBD1 (5 bases). The V end was cut by 5 bases, the J end by 8 bases, with 18 bases between. From germline, CDR1 is SEHNR and CDR2 FQNEAQ (reference sequence). This CDR3 comprises 15 residues. The CDR3 bases are TGTGCCAGCAGCGAAGCGCAGGGAGGAGAGGAAAAACTGTTTTTT. It codes for CASSEAQGGEEKLFF.

The chain links TRBV7-9 to TRBJ1-6, with D perhaps TRBD1 (5 bases). Germline V gene data show CDR1 as SEHNR and CDR2 as FQNEAQ (reference sequence). The CDR3 contains 16 residues. V lost 3 bases, J lost 6 bases, and 15 bases lay in between. The CDR3 coding sequence is TGTGCCAGCAGCTTGCCCGGGACTCTTTTTAATTCACCCCTCCACTTT. This codes for CASSLPGTLFNSPLHF.

This clonotype appeared a single time. A read error is likely, as this CDR3 ends without the conserved phenylalanine or tryptophan. The DNA is omitted, as the CDR3 cannot be located on it reliably, and the CDR3 follows TCRdb's listing. This chain joins TRBV20-1 and TRBJ2-7; the table's TRBD1 call for D was not verified on the DNA. The CDR3 contains 13 residues when both ends are counted. Germline values: CDR1 DFQATT, CDR2 SNEGSKA (reference sequence). CDR3 amino acids: CSATGTDSYEQCL.

This chain connects TRBV7-9 to TRBJ2-7; no clear D gene. This CDR3 has 15 residues. V was cut by 1 base and J by 3 bases, with 13 bases left in between. CDR1 SEHNR and CDR2 FQNEAQ come from the germline V gene (reference sequence). The CDR3 protein is CASSLDLSLNYEQYF. CDR3 nucleotides: TGTGCCAGCAGCTTAGACCTCAGCCTAAACTACGAGCAGTACTTC.

This clonotype has ten or more counts. This chain joins TRBV4-2 and TRBJ2-7, with 8 bases aligning to TRBD2. Germline values: CDR1 LGHNA, CDR2 YNFKEQ. J gave up 0 bases and V 0 bases, and 13 bases lay outside the gene matches. The CDR3 is made up of 19 amino acids. CDR3 sequence: CASSQDLSSGTTFSYEQYF. The DNA for the CDR3 is TGTGCCAGCAGCCAAGATCTGAGTAGCGGGACGACATTCTCCTACGAGCAGTACTTC.

This clonotype was seen a single time. V and J are TRBV20-1 and TRBJ2-7, with a possible D match to TRBD2 (6 bases). This CDR3 spans 14 amino acids. Germline V gene sequence: CDR1 DFQATT, CDR2 SNEGSKA (reference sequence). V lost 0 bases, J lost 2 bases, and 11 bases lay in between. The CDR3 DNA is TGCAGTGCTAGAGAGGGGGGACGGGCCTACGAGCAGTACTTC. It is translated as CSAREGGRAYEQYF.

The chain couples TRBV7-9 to TRBJ1-1; D is undetermined. CDR1 and CDR2 (germline): SEHNR, FQNEAQ (reference sequence). V was clipped by 8 bases and J by 5 bases, with 15 bases between them. There are 13 residues in the CDR3. CDR3 loop: CASALPAVTEAFF. The CDR3, as DNA: TGTGCCAGCGCTCTTCCTGCGGTGACTGAAGCTTTCTTT.

The chain joins TRBV24-1 to TRBJ2-3; D remains unclear. CDR3 length: 14 residues. Germline-derived CDR1 and CDR2 are KGHDR and SFDVKD. V lost 1 base to trimming and J lost 0 bases, with 4 bases between them. CDR3 protein: CATSDLKSTDTQYF. CDR3 nucleotide sequence: TGTGCCACCAGTGATTTAAAAAGCACAGATACGCAGTATTTT.

The chain carries TRBV7-2 and TRBJ2-7; 9 bases fit TRBD2. Per germline, CDR1 SGHTA and CDR2 FQGNSA. The CDR3 contains 15 residues. V lost 7 bases to trimming and J lost 6 bases; unmatched junction nucleotides: 13. The DNA of the CDR3 is TGTGCCAGCAAGCCGGGACTAGCCCCCTTTGGCGAGCAGTACTTC. Residues: CASKPGLAPFGEQYF. The full variable domain, in which reference TRBV7-2 and TRBJ2-7 provide the parts outside the CDR3, is GAGVSQSPSNKVTEKGKDVELRCDPISGHTALYWYRQSLGQGLEFLIYFQGNSAPDKSGLPSDRFSAERTGGSVSTLTIQRTQQEDSAVYLCASKPGLAPFGEQYFGPGTRLTVT.

The chain carries TRBV2 and TRBJ1-2; D is possibly TRBD1 (5 bases). The CDR3 has 13 residues. Trimming shortened V by 6 bases and J by 8 bases, and 16 bases separated the two germline ends. Germline CDR1 and CDR2: SNHLY and FYNNEI. The CDR3 DNA reads as TGTGCCAGCAGCGTATTCCGGGACTTGGGCTACACCTTC. Translating it yields CASSVFRDLGYTF.

This clonotype has at least ten counts. The chain has TRBV19 and TRBJ2-5; tentatively, D is TRBD2 (7 bases). V shed 11 bases and J shed 5 bases, with 21 bases lying between them. This CDR3 contains 14 residues. Per germline, CDR1 LNHDA and CDR2 SQIVND (reference sequence). The CDR3 spells CAGRGGGVEETQYF. The CDR3 DNA reads TGTGCCGGGAGAGGGGGAGGGGTTGAGGAGACCCAGTACTTC.

The chain couples TRBV7-8 to TRBJ2-3, with D uncertain. The V end lost 3 bases, the J end lost 5 bases, and 9 bases lay between the germline ends. Germline V lookup: CDR1 SGHVS, CDR2 FQNEAQ. CDR3 length: 13 amino acids. CDR3 loop: CASSFKSLDTQYF. The CDR3 DNA reads as TGTGCCAGCAGCTTCAAGTCCCTAGATACGCAGTATTTT.

The chain has TRBV7-6 and TRBJ2-7, with a weak D call TRBD2 (6 bases). Trimming removed 1 base at V and 2 bases at J, with 12 bases between. This CDR3 comprises 15 residues. Per germline, CDR1 SGHVS and CDR2 FNYEAQ. CDR3 sequence reads: CASSLDASGAYEQYF. The CDR3 DNA follows: TGTGCCAGCAGCTTAGATGCGTCGGGGGCCTACGAGCAGTACTTC.